This T cell receptor beta chain was found in a study of blood T cell repertoires in COVID-19. Study-wide context: Specimens from acute and convalescent COVID-19 originated in the United States, Italy and Spain. Sources were T cells, B-cell-depleted T cells, or PBMCs; the material itself was cDNA or gDNA.

This clone was detected only a few times. Those enrolled in Seattle joined during active infection and were followed longitudinally afterward. Libraries were prepared by immunoSEQ multiplex PCR; TCRdb keeps only in-frame clonotypes and omits some of them. The sample has about 200,000 clones; 70% to 80% are singletons. Material for sequencing was peripheral blood. The TCR comes from a middle-aged woman with COVID-19, enrolled during active disease.

CDR3 in amino acids: CASSQASGTSGLVSYNEQFF. The CDR3 nucleotides are TGTGCCAGCAGCCAAGCCTCCGGGACTAGCGGGCTAGTTTCCTACAATGAGCAGTTCTTC. The chain has TRBV3-1 (or the pseudogene TRBV3-2) and TRBJ2-1, with 12 bases lining up with TRBD2. The CDR3 consists of 20 residues. V was pared by 1 base and J by 1 base, with 11 bases of the junction left unmatched. The germline V gene has CDR1 LGHDT and CDR2 YNNKEL (reference sequence).